This TCR beta chain was sequenced in a study of regulatory T cells in long-lasting Graves disease. Comments on this clonotype: The antigen remains undetermined.

Described time point: newly diagnosed GD, antithyroid drugs for less than 3 months. The TCR library was prepared using RNA isolated from PBMCs. The length of the CDR3 is 14 residues. The V gene lost 2 bases and the J gene lost 0 bases, with 5 bases spanning the gap. CDR1 SGHRS and CDR2 YFSETQ come from the germline V gene. Study results and caveats: Compared with new cases, persistent Graves' patients showed reduced TCR diversity. It was peripheral blood alone, not thyroid tissue, that was studied.

CDR3 regions were amplified by Arm-PCR using iRepertoire HTBI primers to build TCR beta libraries. TCRdb used MiXCR to reprocess the multiplex PCR reads, holding one entry per CDR3 protein. The repertoire has about 300,000 distinct CDR3 sequences, 15% to 20% of them found once; the top ten carry roughly 35%. V and J are TRBV5-1 and TRBJ2-2; D unresolved. This clonotype originated in a female donor with Graves disease. The source material was peripheral blood mononuclear cells (PBMCs), sampled at new diagnosis, from a patient treated with antithyroid drugs. The CDR3 DNA is TGCGCCAGCAGCTTCGCCACGAACACCGGGGAGCTGTTTTTT. It yields the protein CASSFATNTGELFF.